The 30 T cell receptor beta chains below come from one sample, sequenced in a study of beta chain features in type 1 diabetes. What was sequenced were expressed TCRB transcripts, since all of the isolated RNA had been reverse transcribed. The data were produced by immunoSEQ multiplex PCR, yet TCRdb's version contains in-frame clones alone and is incomplete. This table has 300,000 to 350,000 clones, 13% appearing once. Overall study findings and caveats: Type 1 diabetes patients had moderately but significantly shorter TCRB CDR3s in all four CD4+ subsets.

Which antigens these TCRs recognize remains unknown. Sample: naive CD4+ T cells from blood. The receptors come from a woman between 18 and 29 years old with type 1 diabetes.

The chain recombines TRBV4-1 with TRBJ2-3, with 7 nucleotides matching TRBD1. Trimming cost V 5 bases and J 5 bases; bases outside gene matches: 7. Germline-derived CDR1 and CDR2 are MGHRA and YSYEKL. The CDR3 runs to 14 residues. CDR3 in DNA: TGCGCCAGCAGCTCCCGACAGGGTGGAGATACGCAGTATTTT. The encoded protein is CASSSRQGGDTQYF.

The chain recombines TRBV4-3 with TRBJ2-3; D uncertain. CDR3 length: 14 residues. Germline V gives CDR1 LGHNA, CDR2 YSLEER. V lost 1 base and J 0 bases, leaving 5 bases between the germline ends. CDR3 protein: CASSQVSSTDTQYF. The DNA for the CDR3 is TGCGCCAGCAGCCAAGTTTCGAGCACAGATACGCAGTATTTT.

The chain couples TRBV4-1 to TRBJ2-5; TRBD2 is a possible D gene (5 bases). The CDR3 runs to 15 residues. Deletions cut 0 bases from V and 4 bases from J, with 12 bases between. The V gene's germline CDR1 is MGHRA and CDR2 YSYEKL. Here the CDR3 reads CASSQEGGRRETQYF. The CDR3, as DNA: TGCGCCAGCAGCCAAGAAGGAGGCAGAAGAGAGACCCAGTACTTC.

This clone was observed a handful of times. This chain links TRBV18 with TRBJ2-7; 10 bases match TRBD2. CDR1 KGHSH and CDR2 LQKENI come from the germline V gene. V trimming: 5 bases; J trimming: 4 bases; junction bases outside the gene matches: 8. This CDR3 spans 15 amino acids. The CDR3 loop is CASSKKREGLYEQYV. CDR3 coding DNA: TGTGCCAGCTCAAAGAAGCGGGAGGGCCTGTACGAGCAGTACGTC.

This clone was detected a few times. The genes are TRBV11-2 and TRBJ2-1; 7 bases line up with TRBD1. CDR3 length: 17 residues. Losses at the gene ends were 5 bases for V and 0 bases for J; bases not matched to a gene: 10. CDR1 is SGHAT, CDR2 FQNNGV, per germline. Here the CDR3 reads CASSGINRGTSYNEQFF. The CDR3 DNA sequence: TGTGCCAGCAGCGGGATTAACAGGGGAACCTCCTACAATGAGCAGTTCTTC.

This chain connects TRBV4-2 to TRBJ1-5, with TRBD1 matching over 8 bases. The germline gives CDR1 LGHNA, CDR2 YNFKEQ. This CDR3 is built from 17 residues. With 4 bases clipped from V and 6 bases from J, the junction kept 14 bases outside the gene matches. This chain's CDR3 is CASSPAGGESYGQPQHF. CDR3 DNA: TGTGCCAGCAGCCCCGCAGGGGGCGAAAGTTATGGTCAGCCCCAGCATTTT.

This clone was counted between two and nine times. This chain links TRBV5-1 with TRBJ2-3; TRBD2 agrees at 16 bases. This CDR3 is 19 amino acids long. The germline gives CDR1 SGHRS, CDR2 YFSETQ. V trimming: 3 bases; J trimming: 1 base; junction bases outside the gene matches: 8. The CDR3 is CASSWGLAGGPSGTDTQYF. As DNA, the CDR3 is TGCGCCAGCAGCTGGGGACTAGCGGGAGGGCCTTCCGGCACAGATACGCAGTATTTT.

This rearrangement joins TRBV9 to TRBJ2-5, with TRBD2 matching over 9 bases. Germline V gives CDR1 SGDLS, CDR2 YYNGEE. There are 15 residues in the CDR3. Trimming took 2 bases from V and 4 from J; bases not matched to a gene: 6. CDR3 amino acids: CASSVASGIRETQYF. The CDR3 bases are TGTGCCAGCAGCGTGGCTAGCGGGATTCGAGAGACCCAGTACTTC.

The J gene is TRBJ1-1, the V gene TRBV5-1; a weak D match, TRBD1 (6 bases). Trimming cost V 4 bases and J 4 bases, with 17 bases left between them. The CDR3 sequence is 15 residues long. CDR1 is SGHRS and CDR2 is YFSETQ in the germline V gene. The CDR3 coding sequence is TGCGCCAGCAGCCCCCGGACAGACTCAGGCACTGAAGCTTTCTTT. This translates into CASSPRTDSGTEAFF.

The chain couples TRBV9 to TRBJ2-1, with 7 bases aligning to TRBD2. This CDR3 is 18 amino acids long. The germline gives CDR1 SGDLS, CDR2 YYNGEE. The V segment lost 0 bases and the J segment 2 bases; nucleotides outside the gene matches: 11. The CDR3 spells CASSVAMFLAEPYNEQFF. As DNA, the CDR3 is TGTGCCAGCAGCGTAGCTATGTTCCTAGCGGAGCCCTACAATGAGCAGTTCTTC.

Ten or more counts support this clone. The chain combines TRBV30 with TRBJ1-1; D unresolved. Trimming stripped 3 bases from V and 5 bases from J, with 4 bases between. There are 10 residues in the CDR3. CDR1 is GTSNPN and CDR2 is SVGIG in the germline V gene (reference sequence). DNA of the CDR3: TGTGCCTGGAGCGGTACTGAAGCTTTCTTT. Protein: CAWSGTEAFF.

Only a few counts were recorded for this clone. V is TRBV18 and J is TRBJ1-1, with 7 positions matching TRBD1. Germline-derived CDR1 and CDR2 are KGHSH and LQKENI. The CDR3 sequence is 15 residues long. V shed 4 bases and J 0 bases; nucleotides not matched to a gene: 5. CDR3 coding DNA: TGTGCCAGCTCACGGGGGACAGAAATGAACACTGAAGCTTTCTTT. It codes for CASSRGTEMNTEAFF.

Only a few counts were recorded for this clone. The chain uses TRBV19 and TRBJ1-5; a possible D gene is TRBD1 (6 bases). Trimming removed 4 bases from V and 7 bases from J, with 11 bases in between. CDR3 length equals 13 residues. Germline-derived CDR1 and CDR2 are LNHDA and SQIVND (reference sequence). The CDR3 region has the DNA TGTGCCAGTAGTACACAGGGTCGACAGCCCCAGCATTTT. Its protein is CASSTQGRQPQHF.

This clone has only a few counts. The chain joins TRBV30 to TRBJ1-5; the D gene is possibly TRBD1 (5 bases). Germline loops: CDR1 GTSNPN, CDR2 SVGIG (reference sequence). V lost 4 bases to trimming and J lost 2 bases, with 18 bases between them. The CDR3 covers 16 residues. CDR3 region: CAWMNRRDRRNQPQHF. The CDR3 DNA follows: TGTGCCTGGATGAATAGGCGGGACCGGCGCAATCAGCCCCAGCATTTT.

This clone was seen a few times. The V and J genes are TRBV7-3 and TRBJ2-3; no clear D. CDR3 length equals 14 residues. V was cut by 2 bases and J by 2 bases, with 8 bases left in between. CDR1 and CDR2 from the germline V gene are SGHTA and FQGTGA. The chain's CDR3 is CASSLGLPTDTQYF. DNA for the CDR3: TGTGCCAGCAGCTTAGGGCTACCCACAGATACGCAGTATTTT. The entire variable domain, with the rest obtained from reference TRBV7-3 and TRBJ2-3, is as follows: GAGVSQTPSNKVTEKGKYVELRCDPISGHTALYWYRQSLGQGPEFLIYFQGTGAADDSGLPNDRFFAVRPEGSVSTLKIQRTERGDSAVYLCASSLGLPTDTQYFGPGTRLTVL.

The chain employs TRBV7-2 and TRBJ2-5, with 10 bases matching TRBD1. Germline CDR1 reads SGHTA; CDR2 reads FQGNSA. V shed 3 bases and J 4 bases; nucleotides not matched to a gene: 2. The CDR3 is 14 amino acids. CDR3 region: CASSFRTGGETQYF. CDR3 nucleotides: TGTGCCAGCAGCTTCCGGACAGGGGGAGAGACCCAGTACTTC.

The chain uses TRBV30 and TRBJ1-5; D is unresolved. Germline V lookup: CDR1 GTSNPN, CDR2 SVGIG (reference sequence). CDR3 length: 13 residues. Trimming pared 2 bases from V and 3 bases from J, leaving 8 bases between. CDR3 DNA sequence: TGTGCCTGGAGTTCAGAATACAATCAGCCCCAGCATTTT. Amino acids: CAWSSEYNQPQHF.

The chain recombines TRBV4-2 with TRBJ2-1, with 11 bases fitting TRBD2. In germline, CDR1 is LGHNA, CDR2 YNFKEQ. J was trimmed by 7 bases and V by 0 bases; bases with no gene match: 11. The CDR3 runs to 18 residues. The CDR3 coding sequence is TGTGCCAGCAGCCAAGACGGGCTACTAGCGGGAGTTAGAAATGAGCAGTTCTTC. Amino acid sequence: CASSQDGLLAGVRNEQFF.

This clone turned up a few times. The rearrangement links TRBV7-9 to TRBJ2-1; TRBD2 agrees at 11 bases. Germline V gene lookup returns CDR1 SEHNR and CDR2 FQNEAQ (reference sequence). The CDR3 totals 15 residues. V shed 2 bases and J 10 bases; nucleotides not matched to a gene: 7. The CDR3 sequence is CASSLSGTSGWEQFF. CDR3 bases: TGTGCCAGCAGCTTAAGTGGGACTAGCGGCTGGGAGCAGTTCTTC.

This chain joins TRBV2 and TRBJ2-3, with D maybe TRBD2 (5 bases). CDR1 is SNHLY and CDR2 is FYNNEI in the germline V gene. This CDR3 is built from 13 residues. The V end was cut by 9 bases, the J end by 2 bases, with 12 bases between. The CDR3 DNA reads TGTGCCAGTCAGAGAGGGATCACAGATACGCAGTATTTT. Residues: CASQRGITDTQYF. Complete variable domain (other parts from reference TRBV2 and TRBJ2-3): EPEVTQTPSHQVTQMGQEVILRCVPISNHLYFYWYRQILGQKVEFLVSFYNNEISEKSEIFDDQFSVERPDGSNFTLKIRSTKLEDSAMYFCASQRGITDTQYFGPGTRLTVL.

There are a few counts of this clone. The V gene is TRBV19, the J gene TRBJ2-3, with 9 bases that match TRBD2. Trimming removed 4 bases from V and 0 bases from J; junction bases left unmatched: 5. The V gene's germline CDR1 is LNHDA and CDR2 SQIVND (reference sequence). The CDR3 consists of 16 residues. CDR3 sequence (DNA): TGTGCCAGTAGTACCCGACTAGCGGCTAGCACAGATACGCAGTATTTT. Its protein product is CASSTRLAASTDTQYF.

V gene TRBV19 combines with J gene TRBJ1-5; TRBD1 matches at 10 bases. This CDR3 has 15 amino acids. The germline V gene has CDR1 LNHDA and CDR2 SQIVND (reference sequence). V shed 3 bases, J shed 6 bases, and the junction held 5 bases outside the gene matches. The CDR3, as DNA: TGTGCCAGTAGTATTCTCCGGGACAGGGGTCAGCCCCAGCATTTT. Its protein is CASSILRDRGQPQHF.

This clone was observed a few times. J is TRBJ2-1 and V is TRBV19; 7 bases agree with TRBD2. Germline V gives CDR1 LNHDA, CDR2 SQIVND (reference sequence). Trimming cost V 8 bases and J 4 bases; bases outside gene matches: 11. CDR3 length: 15 amino acids. The CDR3 reads CASGRVQRGYNEQFF. DNA of the CDR3: TGTGCCAGTGGGCGGGTCCAGCGGGGTTACAATGAGCAGTTCTTC. The whole variable domain, filled in from reference TRBV19 and TRBJ2-1, reads DGGITQSPKYLFRKEGQNVTLSCEQNLNHDAMYWYRQDPGQGLRLIYYSQIVNDFQKGDIAEGYSVSREKKESFPLTVTSAQKNPTAFYLCASGRVQRGYNEQFFGPGTRLTVL.

In nucleotides, the CDR3 is TGTGCCAGTAGTATAAATCTTGGCCCAAACTATGGCTACACCTTC. Translating gives CASSINLGPNYGYTF. The genes are TRBV19 and TRBJ1-2, with unresolved D. The CDR3 extends over 15 amino acids. Trimming shortened V by 2 bases and J by 2 bases, and 12 bases separated the two germline ends. Germline CDR1 reads LNHDA; CDR2 reads SQIVND (reference sequence).

The CDR3 region is CASSLALAEGLYEQYV. The CDR3 coding sequence is TGTGCCAGCAGCTTAGCCCTGGCGGAGGGCCTCTACGAGCAGTACGTC. The chain employs TRBV7-2 and TRBJ2-7; D perhaps matches TRBD2 (6 bases). With 0 bases removed from V and 3 bases from J, the gap between germline ends came to 15 bases. CDR1 and CDR2 (germline): SGHTA, FQGNSA. The CDR3 is 16 amino acids.

The chain is built from TRBV5-1 and TRBJ2-1, with 9 bases identical to TRBD2. The V segment lost 6 bases and the J segment 2 bases; nucleotides outside the gene matches: 6. The V gene's germline CDR1 is SGHRS and CDR2 YFSETQ. There are 15 residues in the CDR3. CDR3 nucleotide sequence: TGCGCCAGCATCCCCTCTAGCGGGACCTACAATGAGCAGTTCTTC. It codes for CASIPSSGTYNEQFF.

This chain connects TRBV4-3 to TRBJ2-1, with a possible D match to TRBD1 (6 bases). V was pared by 0 bases and J by 4 bases, with 13 bases between. Germline V gene lookup returns CDR1 LGHNA and CDR2 YSLEER. The CDR3 consists of 16 residues. CDR3 bases: TGCGCCAGCAGCCAAGATGGGGGCCGGCCGTACAATGAGCAGTTCTTC. This translates into CASSQDGGRPYNEQFF.

This chain uses TRBV28 with TRBJ2-2; no definite D call. The germline V gene encodes CDR1 MDHEN and CDR2 SYDVKM. The CDR3 has 15 amino acids. With 5 bases removed from V and 2 bases from J, the gap between germline ends came to 12 bases. The CDR3 reads CASSHLFGNTGELFF. Written as DNA, the CDR3 is TGTGCCAGCAGTCACCTTTTCGGTAACACCGGGGAGCTGTTTTTT.

The chain employs TRBV29-1 and TRBJ2-3; D remains unclear. Germline CDR1 reads SQVTM; CDR2 reads ANQGSEA. The CDR3 is 12 amino acids. Trimming left V 3 bases short and J 1 base short, with 5 bases between. The CDR3 is CSVESGTDTQYF. CDR3 DNA: TGCAGCGTTGAGAGTGGCACAGATACGCAGTATTTT.

The rearrangement uses TRBV6-5 and TRBJ1-3; D ambiguous. CDR1 and CDR2 (germline): MNHEY, SVGAGI. CDR3 length: 16 residues. V dropped 0 bases and J dropped 0 bases, with 9 bases sitting between them. Here the CDR3 DNA reads TGTGCCAGCAGTTACTCCATAGAGGGCTCTGGAAACACCATATATTTT. It codes for CASSYSIEGSGNTIYF.